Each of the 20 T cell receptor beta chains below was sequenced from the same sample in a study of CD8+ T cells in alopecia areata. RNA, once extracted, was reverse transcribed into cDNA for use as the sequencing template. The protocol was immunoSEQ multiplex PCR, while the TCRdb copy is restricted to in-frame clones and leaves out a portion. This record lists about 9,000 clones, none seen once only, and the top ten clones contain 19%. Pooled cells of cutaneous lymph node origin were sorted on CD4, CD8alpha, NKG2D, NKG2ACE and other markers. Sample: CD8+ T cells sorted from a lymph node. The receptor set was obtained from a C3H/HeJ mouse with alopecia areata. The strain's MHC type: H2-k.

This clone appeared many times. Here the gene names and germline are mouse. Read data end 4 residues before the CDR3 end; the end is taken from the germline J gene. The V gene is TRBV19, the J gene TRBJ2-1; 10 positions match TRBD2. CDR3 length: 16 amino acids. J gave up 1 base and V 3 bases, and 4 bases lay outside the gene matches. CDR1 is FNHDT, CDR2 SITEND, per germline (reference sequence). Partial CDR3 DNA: TGTGCCAGCAGTACCCGGGACTGGGGCAACTATGCT. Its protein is CASSTRDWGNYA. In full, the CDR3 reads CASSTRDWGNYAEQFF.

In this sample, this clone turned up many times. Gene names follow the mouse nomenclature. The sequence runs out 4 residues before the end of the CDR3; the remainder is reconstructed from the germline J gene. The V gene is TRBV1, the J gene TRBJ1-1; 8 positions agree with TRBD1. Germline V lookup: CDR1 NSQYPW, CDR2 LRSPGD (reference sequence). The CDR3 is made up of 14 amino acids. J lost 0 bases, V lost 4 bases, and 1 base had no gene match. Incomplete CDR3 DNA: TGCACCTGCAGTGAACAGGGGGCAAACACA. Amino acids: CTCSEQGANT. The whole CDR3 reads CTCSEQGANTEVFF.

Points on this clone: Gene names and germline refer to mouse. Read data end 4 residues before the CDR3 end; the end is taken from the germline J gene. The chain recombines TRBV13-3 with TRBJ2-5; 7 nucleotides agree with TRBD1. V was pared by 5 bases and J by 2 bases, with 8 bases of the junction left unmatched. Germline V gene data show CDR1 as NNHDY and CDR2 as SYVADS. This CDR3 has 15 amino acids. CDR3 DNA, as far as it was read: TGTGCCAGCAGCTCTACAGGGGCCCTCCAAGAC. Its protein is CASSSTGALQD. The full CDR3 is CASSSTGALQDTQYF.

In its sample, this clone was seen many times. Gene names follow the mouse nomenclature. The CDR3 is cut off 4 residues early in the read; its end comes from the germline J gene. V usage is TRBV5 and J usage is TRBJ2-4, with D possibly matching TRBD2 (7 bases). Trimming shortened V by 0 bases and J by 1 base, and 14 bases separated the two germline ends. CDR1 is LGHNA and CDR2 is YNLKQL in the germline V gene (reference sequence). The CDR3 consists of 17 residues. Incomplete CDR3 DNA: TGTGCCAGCAGCCAAGATCTGGGGGCGCGGGGTCAAAAC. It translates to CASSQDLGARGQN. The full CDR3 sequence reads CASSQDLGARGQNTLYF.

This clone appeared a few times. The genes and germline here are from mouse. The CDR3 bases that were read are TGTGCCAGCAGTGATGCTACACGACTGGGGGGACGAAAC. Its protein product is CASSDATRLGGRN. The CDR3 in full is CASSDATRLGGRNTLYF. The V and J genes are TRBV13-3 and TRBJ2-4; 10 nucleotides match TRBD2. Sequencing ends 4 residues short of the CDR3 end; the germline J gene provides the rest. Germline values: CDR1 NNHDY, CDR2 SYVADS. The CDR3 is 17 amino acids.

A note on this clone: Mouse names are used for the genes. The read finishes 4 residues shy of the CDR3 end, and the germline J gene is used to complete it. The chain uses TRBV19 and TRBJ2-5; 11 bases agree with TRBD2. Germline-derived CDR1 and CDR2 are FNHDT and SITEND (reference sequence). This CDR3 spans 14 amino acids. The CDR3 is CASSITGGADTQYF. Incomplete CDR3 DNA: TGTGCCAGCAGTATTACTGGGGGGGCCGAC.

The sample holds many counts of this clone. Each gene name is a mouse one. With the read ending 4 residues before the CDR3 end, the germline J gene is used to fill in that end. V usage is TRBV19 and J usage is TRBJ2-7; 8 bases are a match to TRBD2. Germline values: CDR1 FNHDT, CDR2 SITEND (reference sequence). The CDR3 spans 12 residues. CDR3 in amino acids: CASLRLGYEQYF. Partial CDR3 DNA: TGTGCCAGCCTTCGACTGGGGTAT.

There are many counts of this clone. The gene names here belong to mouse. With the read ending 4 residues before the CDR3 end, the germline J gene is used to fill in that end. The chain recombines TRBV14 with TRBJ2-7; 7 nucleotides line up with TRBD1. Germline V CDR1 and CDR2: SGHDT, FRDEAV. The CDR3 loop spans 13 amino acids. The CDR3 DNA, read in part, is TGTGCCAGCAGCCGGGGACAGCAATAT. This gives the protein CASSRGQQY. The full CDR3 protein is CASSRGQQYEQYF.

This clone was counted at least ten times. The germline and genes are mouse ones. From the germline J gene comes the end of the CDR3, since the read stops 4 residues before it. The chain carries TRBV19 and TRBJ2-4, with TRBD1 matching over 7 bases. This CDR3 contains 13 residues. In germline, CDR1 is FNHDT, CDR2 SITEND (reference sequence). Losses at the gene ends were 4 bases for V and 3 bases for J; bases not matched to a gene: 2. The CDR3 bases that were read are TGTGCCAGCAGTTGGGACAGCCAAAAC. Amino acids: CASSWDSQN. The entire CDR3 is CASSWDSQNTLYF.

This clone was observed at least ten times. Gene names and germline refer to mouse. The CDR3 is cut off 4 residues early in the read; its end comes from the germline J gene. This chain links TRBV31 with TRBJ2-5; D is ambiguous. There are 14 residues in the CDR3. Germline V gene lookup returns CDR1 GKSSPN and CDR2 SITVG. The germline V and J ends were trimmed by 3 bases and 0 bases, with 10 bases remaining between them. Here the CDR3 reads CAWSPGVNQDTQYF. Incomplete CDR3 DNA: TGTGCCTGGAGCCCTGGTGTTAACCAAGAC.

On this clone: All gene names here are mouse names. The CDR3 DNA, read in part, is TGTGCCAGCGGTGCGGACTGGGGGGACGGCCAAAAC. Amino acid sequence: CASGADWGDGQN. The entire CDR3 protein is CASGADWGDGQNTLYF. The chain joins TRBV13-2 to TRBJ2-4; 11 bases fit TRBD2. The read is 4 residues too short to cover the CDR3 end, so that end is filled in from the germline J gene. V shed 3 bases, J shed 3 bases, and the junction held 6 bases outside the gene matches. Per the germline V gene, CDR1 is NNHNN and CDR2 is SYGAGS (reference sequence). CDR3 size: 16 residues.

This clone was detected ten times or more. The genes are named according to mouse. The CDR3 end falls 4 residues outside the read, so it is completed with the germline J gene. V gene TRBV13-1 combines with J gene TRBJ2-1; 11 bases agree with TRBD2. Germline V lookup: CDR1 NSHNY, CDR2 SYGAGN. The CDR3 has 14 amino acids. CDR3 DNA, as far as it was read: TGTGCCAGCAGTGGCCGGGACTGGGGGGCT. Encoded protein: CASSGRDWGA. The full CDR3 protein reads CASSGRDWGAEQFF.

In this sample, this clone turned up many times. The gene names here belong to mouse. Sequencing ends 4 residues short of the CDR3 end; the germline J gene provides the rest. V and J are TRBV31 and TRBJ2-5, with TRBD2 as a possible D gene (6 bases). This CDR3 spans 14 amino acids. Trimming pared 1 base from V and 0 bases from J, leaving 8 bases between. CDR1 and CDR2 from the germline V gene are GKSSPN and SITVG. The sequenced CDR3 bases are TGTGCCTGGAGTCAAGGGACTAACCAAGAC. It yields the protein CAWSQGTNQD. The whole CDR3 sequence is CAWSQGTNQDTQYF. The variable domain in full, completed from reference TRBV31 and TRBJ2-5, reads AQTIHQWPVAEIKAVGSPLSLGCTIKGKSSPNLYWYWQATGGTLQQLFYSITVGQVESVVQLNLSASRPKDDQFILSTEKLLLSHSGFYLCAWSQGTNQDTQYFGPGTRLLVL.

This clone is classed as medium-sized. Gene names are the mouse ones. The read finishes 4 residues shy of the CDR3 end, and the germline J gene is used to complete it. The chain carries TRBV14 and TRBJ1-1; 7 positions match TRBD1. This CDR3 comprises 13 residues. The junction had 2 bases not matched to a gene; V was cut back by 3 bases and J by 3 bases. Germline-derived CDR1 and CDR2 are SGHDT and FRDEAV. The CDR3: CASSYRGDTEVFF. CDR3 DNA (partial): TGTGCCAGCAGTTACAGGGGAGACACA.

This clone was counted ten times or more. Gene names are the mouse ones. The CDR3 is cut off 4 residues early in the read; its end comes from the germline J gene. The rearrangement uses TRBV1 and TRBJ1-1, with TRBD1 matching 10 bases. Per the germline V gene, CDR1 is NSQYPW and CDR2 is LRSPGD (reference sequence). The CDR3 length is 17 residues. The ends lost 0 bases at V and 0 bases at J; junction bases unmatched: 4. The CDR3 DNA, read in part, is TGCACCTGCAGTGCAGAGGGGACAGGGGTTGCAAACACA. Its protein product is CTCSAEGTGVANT. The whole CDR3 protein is CTCSAEGTGVANTEVFF.

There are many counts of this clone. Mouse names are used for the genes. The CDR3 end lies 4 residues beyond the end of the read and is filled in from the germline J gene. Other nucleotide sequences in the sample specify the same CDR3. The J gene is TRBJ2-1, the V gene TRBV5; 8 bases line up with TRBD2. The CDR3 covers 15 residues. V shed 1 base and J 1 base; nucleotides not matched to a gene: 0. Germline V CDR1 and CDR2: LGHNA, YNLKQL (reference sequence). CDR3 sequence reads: CASSQGTGNYAEQFF. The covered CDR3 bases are TGTGCCAGCAGCCAAGGGACTGGGAACTATGCT.

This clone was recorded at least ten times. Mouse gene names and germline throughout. The CDR3 region is CASGPGQANTGQLYF. Partial CDR3 DNA: TGTGCTAGCGGTCCGGGACAAGCAAACACCGGG. The V gene is TRBV29, the J gene TRBJ2-2, with a tentative D call TRBD1 (6 bases). The CDR3 end lies 4 residues beyond the end of the read and is filled in from the germline J gene. CDR3 length equals 15 residues. V gave up 8 bases and J gave up 0 bases, with 13 bases separating them. Germline CDR1 is MSHET and CDR2 is SYDVDS.

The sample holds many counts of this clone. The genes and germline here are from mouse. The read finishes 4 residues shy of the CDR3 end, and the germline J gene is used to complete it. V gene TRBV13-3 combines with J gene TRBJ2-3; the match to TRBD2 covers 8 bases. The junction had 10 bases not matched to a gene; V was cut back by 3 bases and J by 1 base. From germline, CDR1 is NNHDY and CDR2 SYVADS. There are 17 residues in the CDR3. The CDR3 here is CASSGNWGPGGAETLYF. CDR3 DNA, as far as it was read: TGTGCCAGCAGTGGGAACTGGGGGCCCGGGGGTGCAGAA.

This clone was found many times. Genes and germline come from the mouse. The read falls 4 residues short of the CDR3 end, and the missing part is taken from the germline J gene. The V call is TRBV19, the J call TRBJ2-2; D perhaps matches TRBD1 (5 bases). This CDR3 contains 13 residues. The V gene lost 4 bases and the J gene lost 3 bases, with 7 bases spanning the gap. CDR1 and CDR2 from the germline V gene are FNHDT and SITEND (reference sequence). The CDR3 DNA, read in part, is TGTGCCAGCAGTCGACAGTACACCGGG. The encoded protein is CASSRQYTG. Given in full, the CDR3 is CASSRQYTGQLYF.

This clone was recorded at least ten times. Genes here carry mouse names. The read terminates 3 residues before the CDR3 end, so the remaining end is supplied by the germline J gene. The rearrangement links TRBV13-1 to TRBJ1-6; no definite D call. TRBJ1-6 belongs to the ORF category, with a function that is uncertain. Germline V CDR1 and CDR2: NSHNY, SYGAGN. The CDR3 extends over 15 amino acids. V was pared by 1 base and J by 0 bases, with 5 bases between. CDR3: CASSDQNSYNSPLYF. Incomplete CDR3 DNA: TGTGCCAGCAGTGATCAAAATTCCTATAATTCGCCC.